A single T cell receptor beta chain is shown here with its context. The antigen remains undetermined. TCRdb re-called the reads through MiXCR, storing one row per CDR3 protein. The repertoire holds about 190,000 distinct CDR3 sequences, with over 25% as singletons. The CDR3 spans 17 residues. Germline CDR1 reads MGHRA; CDR2 reads YSYEKL. The V and J ends lost 1 base and 1 base, in that order; junction bases with no gene match: 8. The entry originates in a study of T cell repertoires in cytomegalovirus infection. Study summary: Public TCR beta signatures indicated both CMV infection and matching HLA type. Whole-study findings and limits: Pooled public TCR beta family frequency picked out CMV carriers with the relevant HLA. HLA-C-restricted CMV clonotypes gave the most frequent clonotype in two of eight donors.

Sequencing was performed on PBMCs. The receptor comes from a human donor in good health (CMV status not recorded). Some clones in this sample may be carry-over from other donors' samples. V is TRBV4-1 and J is TRBJ1-1, with 8 positions matching TRBD1. CDR3: CASSQGGTGVKNTEAFF. Here the CDR3 DNA reads TGCGCCAGCAGCCAAGGAGGGACAGGAGTCAAGAACACTGAAGCTTTCTTT.